The 6 T cell receptor beta chains in this list originate from one sample, sequenced in a study of tumor-infiltrating lymphocytes in localized non-small cell lung cancer. The method was immunoSEQ multiplex PCR; TCRdb's version includes in-frame clones alone and lacks a portion of them. The sample comprises 13,000 or so clones, 66% of which are singletons, and 6% to 7.5% rests with the top ten. The sequenced sample consisted of lung tumor tissue. Receptors were obtained from a human donor with non-small cell lung cancer.

This chain joins TRBV11-2 and TRBJ2-3; 13 bases align to TRBD2. V trimming: 5 bases; J trimming: 0 bases; junction bases outside the gene matches: 2. Germline V CDR1 and CDR2: SGHAT, FQNNGV. This CDR3 has 16 amino acids. The CDR3 here is CASSQLAGGSTDTQYF. The CDR3 region has the DNA TGTGCCAGCAGCCAACTAGCGGGGGGGAGCACAGATACGCAGTATTTT. The variable domain in full, with the rest retrieved from reference TRBV11-2 and TRBJ2-3, is EAGVAQSPRYKIIEKRQSVAFWCNPISGHATLYWYQQILGQGPKLLIQFQNNGVVDDSQLPKDRFSAERLKGVDSTLKIQPAKLEDSAVYLCASSQLAGGSTDTQYFGPGTRLTVL.

This clone was seen once. V is TRBV11-1 and J is TRBJ1-2, with D perhaps TRBD1 (5 bases). Trimming stripped 5 bases from V and 6 bases from J, with 10 bases between. Per germline, CDR1 SGHAT and CDR2 FQDESV (reference sequence). The CDR3 sequence is 12 residues long. The CDR3 sequence is CASSAQGNGYTF. The CDR3 nucleotides are TGTGCCAGCAGCGCTCAGGGTAATGGCTACACCTTC.

The chain has TRBV29-1 and TRBJ1-4, with TRBD1 matching 10 bases. This CDR3 is 14 amino acids long. Losses at the gene ends were 4 bases for V and 7 bases for J; bases not matched to a gene: 6. The germline V gene encodes CDR1 SQVTM and CDR2 ANQGSEA. The CDR3 DNA sequence: TGCAGCGTTGGCGGGGACAGGGGAGGTGAAAAACTGTTTTTT. The encoded protein is CSVGGDRGGEKLFF. The full variable domain, completed using reference TRBV29-1 and TRBJ1-4, is SAVISQKPSRDICQRGTSLTIQCQVDSQVTMMFWYRQQPGQSLTLIATANQGSEATYESGFVIDKFPISRPNLTFSTLTVSNMSPEDSSIYLCSVGGDRGGEKLFFGSGTQLSVL.

This chain connects TRBV11-2 to TRBJ1-2; D not certain. The CDR3 sequence is 15 residues long. Per germline, CDR1 SGHAT and CDR2 FQNNGV. V lost 4 bases, J lost 7 bases, and 19 bases lay in between. This CDR3 is CASSSWLGNPSGYTF. In DNA form, the CDR3 reads TGTGCCAGCAGCTCTTGGCTCGGGAATCCTAGTGGCTACACCTTC.

The V and J genes are TRBV7-8 and TRBJ1-1; 7 positions agree with TRBD1. V trimming: 1 base; J trimming: 3 bases; junction bases outside the gene matches: 5. The CDR3 sequence is 15 residues long. CDR1 SGHVS and CDR2 FQNEAQ come from the germline V gene. CDR3 residues: CASSLEGARDTEAFF. CDR3 DNA sequence: TGTGCCAGCAGCTTAGAGGGGGCACGGGACACTGAAGCTTTCTTT.

The chain has TRBV7-9 and TRBJ2-7; TRBD2 might be the D (5 bases). The germline V gene has CDR1 SEHNR and CDR2 FQNEAQ (reference sequence). Trimming removed 1 base at V and 2 bases at J, with 18 bases between. The CDR3 spans 17 residues. The CDR3 region is CASSLGSGGRLTYEQYF. The CDR3 nucleotides read TGTGCCAGCAGCTTAGGGTCCGGAGGACGATTAACCTACGAGCAGTACTTC.